This TCR beta chain is drawn from a study of T cells in Graves' hyperthyroidism and ophthalmopathy. In its sample, this clonotype was seen many times. Antigen: not known. Amplified regions were TCR beta CDR3 sequences from RNA transcripts. Using the HTBI primer set, a first-round RT-PCR was run on the TCR CDR3. TCRdb processed the multiplex PCR reads anew with MiXCR; each CDR3 protein has one entry. Of 470,000 or so distinct CDR3 sequences in the sample, less than 25% were seen once. Notes on the study in general: Onset of ophthalmopathy came a median around 6.5 months after the model predicted it.

This receptor was obtained from a man aged 18 to 35 with Graves' hyperthyroidism. Sequencing input: blood.

Written as DNA, the CDR3 is TGTGCCAGCAGCCAAGCGGCAACTGTGGAGACCCAGTACTTC. It translates to CASSQAATVETQYF. The gene calls are TRBV14 and TRBJ2-5; the D is unclear. Germline CDR1 reads SGHDN; CDR2 reads FVKESK. This CDR3 spans 14 amino acids. Trimming stripped 1 base from V and 5 bases from J, with 11 bases between.